This T cell receptor beta chain is from a study of T cell changes during pregnancy in multiple sclerosis. Some clones are missing from TCRdb's copy, which holds only in-frame ones; the method was immunoSEQ multiplex PCR. The data show about 44,000 clones, with 95% to 96% seen just once and about 0.92% held by the top ten. The germline V and J ends were trimmed by 6 bases and 6 bases, with 12 bases remaining between them. The germline V gene encodes CDR1 MNHEY and CDR2 SVGAGI. The CDR3 spans 12 residues. This sequence was found in a female donor with multiple sclerosis, enrolled in a pregnancy study. This specimen was peripheral blood, taken in the second trimester of pregnancy. The chain joins TRBV6-5 to TRBJ2-7, with unresolved D. The CDR3 spells CASSDTRFEQYF. The CDR3 bases are TGTGCCAGCAGCGACACCAGGTTCGAGCAGTACTTC.